Below, 24 T cell receptor beta chains from the same sample are listed, as sequenced in a study of cytomegalovirus exposure and HLA in healthy donors. PCR used 60 Vbeta primers and 13 Jbeta primers. Data came from immunoSEQ multiplex PCR; TCRdb stores just in-frame clones and leaves some out. This sample has around 120,000 clones; around 81% occur once, and the top ten carry around 1.9%. Specimen: PBMCs. These receptor sequences come from a woman in her 50s in good health and CMV-seronegative.

The rearrangement uses TRBV5-1 and TRBJ2-7, with D tentatively TRBD2 (6 bases). Trimming left V 0 bases short and J 3 bases short, with 10 bases between. This CDR3 contains 14 residues. Per the germline V gene, CDR1 is SGHRS and CDR2 is YFSETQ. The CDR3 nucleotides are TGCGCCAGCAGCTTGGGCGGGGTCGGCTACGAGCAGTACTTC. Residues: CASSLGGVGYEQYF.

The rearrangement joins TRBV7-9 to TRBJ2-3, with 7 bases matching TRBD2. The CDR3 is 13 amino acids. The V segment lost 5 bases and the J segment 5 bases; nucleotides outside the gene matches: 4. Germline values: CDR1 SEHNR, CDR2 FQNEAQ (reference sequence). The CDR3 loop is CASSPRGVDTQYF. The CDR3 DNA reads TGTGCCAGCAGCCCCCGGGGGGTAGATACGCAGTATTTT.

This clone was recorded once. Germline is not matched at one junction end, which may reflect a read error. The chain recombines TRBV30 with TRBJ1-5; possibly TRBD1 for D (5 bases). Per the germline V gene, CDR1 is GTSNPN and CDR2 is SVGIG (reference sequence). CDR3 size: 16 residues. CDR3: CAWRPAGFFGNQPQNF. Here the CDR3 DNA reads TGTGCCTGGAGGCCTGCAGGGTTTTTCGGCAATCAGCCCCAGAATTTT. Complete variable domain (other parts from reference TRBV30 and TRBJ1-5): SQTIHQWPATLVQPVGSPLSLECTVEGTSNPNLYWYRQAAGRGLQLLFYSVGIGQISSEVPQNLSASRPQDRQFILSSKKLLLSDSGFYLCAWRPAGFFGNQPQNFGDGTRLSIL.

The genes are TRBV25-1 and TRBJ1-4, with D tentatively TRBD1 (6 bases). There are 14 residues in the CDR3. Germline lookup yields CDR1 MGHDK and CDR2 SYGVNS. Trimming left V 5 bases short and J 3 bases short, with 10 bases between. The CDR3 bases are TGTGCCAGCAGTCTCAGGGGTTCTAATGAAAAACTGTTTTTT. Its translation is CASSLRGSNEKLFF.

The chain recombines TRBV15 with TRBJ2-7, with 9 bases fitting TRBD1. The length of the CDR3 is 18 residues. The germline CDR1 and CDR2 sequences are LNHNV and YYDKDF (reference sequence). Trimming took 2 bases from V and 2 from J; bases not matched to a gene: 13. The CDR3: CATSRTPSGTGFTYEQYF. CDR3 nucleotides: TGTGCCACCAGCAGAACCCCCTCCGGGACAGGGTTCACCTACGAGCAGTACTTC.

CDR3 in amino acids: CASSVSGQLNEKLFF. CDR3 DNA sequence: TGTGCCAGCAGCGTTTCAGGACAGCTGAATGAAAAACTGTTTTTT. The rearrangement links TRBV7-9 to TRBJ1-4; D perhaps matches TRBD1 (6 bases). CDR1 is SEHNR and CDR2 is FQNEAQ in the germline V gene (reference sequence). The CDR3 is made up of 15 amino acids. The V end was cut by 5 bases, the J end by 5 bases, with 15 bases between.

The chain couples TRBV27 to TRBJ1-2; 7 bases agree with TRBD1. Germline values: CDR1 MNHEY, CDR2 SMNVEV (reference sequence). The CDR3 spans 12 residues. The V segment lost 5 bases and the J segment 10 bases; nucleotides outside the gene matches: 7. The CDR3 nucleotides read TGTGCCAGCAGTACCTCGACAGGGACCTACACCTTC. Translation: CASSTSTGTYTF.

The chain couples TRBV15 to TRBJ2-1; possibly TRBD1 for D (5 bases). With 3 bases removed from V and 3 bases from J, the gap between germline ends came to 15 bases. This CDR3 is built from 16 residues. Germline assignment: CDR1 LNHNV and CDR2 YYDKDF (reference sequence). The CDR3: CATSSETARDYNEQFF. The CDR3 nucleotides read TGTGCCACCAGCAGTGAAACGGCCAGGGACTACAATGAGCAGTTCTTC.

The V and J genes are TRBV6-5 and TRBJ1-2, with TRBD1 matching 8 bases. Unmatched junction bases numbered 7, after V lost 6 bases and J lost 4 bases. The V gene's germline CDR1 is MNHEY and CDR2 SVGAGI. The CDR3 has 14 residues. DNA of the CDR3: TGTGCCAGCAGCGACCCCGGACAGGGCTATGGCTACACCTTC. Amino acids: CASSDPGQGYGYTF.

On this clone itself: A junction end diverges from the germline sequence, so it may reflect a read error. The chain has TRBV30 and TRBJ2-2; TRBD1 might be the D (7 bases). This CDR3 is built from 16 residues. Germline CDR1 and CDR2: GTSNPN and SVGIG (reference sequence). CDR3 residues: CALEQGGNRFSGERFF. For the CDR3, the DNA is TGTGCCCTCGAGCAGGGGGGCAATCGTTTTTCCGGGGAGCGGTTTTTT.

The chain carries TRBV10-3 and TRBJ2-5; D remains ambiguous. This CDR3 has 13 residues. Deletions cut 3 bases from V and 2 bases from J, with 7 bases between. In germline, CDR1 is ENHRY, CDR2 SYGVKD. This CDR3 reads CAISDYSQETQYF. CDR3 nucleotide sequence: TGTGCCATCAGTGATTATAGTCAAGAGACCCAGTACTTC.

This chain links TRBV19 with TRBJ1-4; TRBD1 matches at 9 bases. Germline CDR1 is LNHDA and CDR2 is SQIVND (reference sequence). Trimming cost V 9 bases and J 5 bases; bases outside gene matches: 1. This CDR3 has 12 amino acids. The chain's CDR3 is CASTGGNEKLFF. DNA of the CDR3: TGTGCCAGCACAGGGGGCAATGAAAAACTGTTTTTT.

This chain uses TRBV4-3 with TRBJ2-1; 13 positions agree with TRBD2. V gave up 2 bases and J gave up 7 bases; unmatched junction bases: 5. The CDR3 runs to 16 residues. Looked up from germline, CDR1 is LGHNA and CDR2 is YSLEER. CDR3 coding DNA: TGCGCCAGCAGCCAACTAGGACTAGCGGGAGAAAATGAGCAGTTCTTC. Its protein product is CASSQLGLAGENEQFF.

CDR3 region: CASRPTRQSYEQYF. The CDR3 nucleotides are TGTGCCAGCAGACCTACCAGACAGAGCTACGAGCAGTACTTC. J is TRBJ2-7 and V is TRBV6-5; possible D gene TRBD1, 5 bases. Germline CDR1 MNHEY, CDR2 SVGAGI. The CDR3 spans 14 residues. Trimming took 6 bases from V and 3 from J, leaving 15 bases between them.

The rearrangement links TRBV29-1 to TRBJ1-1; 9 bases match TRBD1. Losses at the gene ends were 7 bases for V and 1 base for J; bases not matched to a gene: 4. CDR3 size: 13 residues. Germline V gene sequence: CDR1 SQVTM, CDR2 ANQGSEA. The CDR3 nucleotides read TGCAGCGCTTCGACAGGGGGGAACACTGAAGCTTTCTTT. Protein product: CSASTGGNTEAFF.

The V and J genes are TRBV4-2 and TRBJ1-1; unclear D gene. Germline assignment: CDR1 LGHNA and CDR2 YNFKEQ. The CDR3 is made up of 15 amino acids. The V gene lost 0 bases and the J gene lost 4 bases, with 12 bases spanning the gap. CDR3 region: CASSQEFRVATEAFF. CDR3 nucleotide sequence: TGTGCCAGCAGCCAAGAATTTCGGGTGGCCACTGAAGCTTTCTTT.

V usage is TRBV28 and J usage is TRBJ1-1; unclear D gene. Trimming removed 7 bases from V and 10 bases from J, with 16 bases in between. The CDR3 spans 12 residues. Looked up from germline, CDR1 is MDHEN and CDR2 is SYDVKM. The CDR3 sequence is CASIGALEGAFF. The CDR3 region has the DNA TGTGCCAGCATTGGAGCGCTCGAGGGAGCTTTCTTT.

This chain connects TRBV6-5 to TRBJ1-2, with D possibly matching TRBD1 (5 bases). The CDR3 has 14 amino acids. Trimming stripped 2 bases from V and 6 bases from J, with 13 bases between. Germline V gene sequence: CDR1 MNHEY, CDR2 SVGAGI. This CDR3 is CASSYAAGTDGYTF. In nucleotides, the CDR3 is TGTGCCAGCAGTTACGCGGCAGGGACTGATGGCTACACCTTC.

With regard to this clone: Germline and junction disagree at one end, which may indicate a read error. The J gene is TRBJ1-2, the V gene TRBV30, with D possibly being TRBD1 (5 bases). Germline V gives CDR1 GTSNPN, CDR2 SVGIG (reference sequence). The CDR3 totals 12 residues. DNA of the CDR3: TGTGCCTGGCCCGGAGGGGCCTATGGCTACCCCTTC. It translates to CAWPGGAYGYPF.

The rearrangement uses TRBV10-3 and TRBJ2-3, with D perhaps TRBD2 (5 bases). With 11 bases removed from V and 0 bases from J, the gap between germline ends came to 15 bases. The germline CDR1 and CDR2 sequences are ENHRY and SYGVKD. This CDR3 comprises 14 residues. The CDR3 region has the DNA TGTGCCTCAGGAGGAGGCGGGAGCACAGATACGCAGTATTTT. Its protein is CASGGGGSTDTQYF.

V usage is TRBV5-1 and J usage is TRBJ2-3; weak D call: TRBD1 (6 bases). Trimming took 1 base from V and 1 from J, leaving 13 bases between them. The CDR3 runs to 16 residues. CDR1 is SGHRS, CDR2 YFSETQ, per germline. The CDR3 spells CASSLSGAGGTDTQYF. In DNA, the CDR3 is TGCGCCAGCAGCTTGTCCGGCGCAGGGGGCACAGATACGCAGTATTTT.

This clone has only one observation. The chain is built from TRBV9 and TRBJ2-1, with 12 nucleotides matching TRBD2. Germline CDR1 SGDLS, CDR2 YYNGEE. Trimming took 3 bases from V and 0 from J; bases not matched to a gene: 10. The CDR3 loop spans 19 amino acids. Here the CDR3 reads CASSAGLAGSPSSYNEQFF. Here the CDR3 DNA reads TGTGCCAGCAGCGCCGGACTAGCGGGATCGCCGAGCTCCTACAATGAGCAGTTCTTC.

The rearrangement uses TRBV2 and TRBJ1-1; D not certain. This CDR3 is 13 amino acids long. Germline V lookup: CDR1 SNHLY, CDR2 FYNNEI. V dropped 2 bases and J dropped 1 base, with 5 bases sitting between them. The DNA for the CDR3 is TGTGCCAGCAGTGAAACAAGGAACACTGAAGCTTTCTTT. Translating it yields CASSETRNTEAFF.

This clone was picked up one time. CDR3 DNA sequence: TGTGCCATCGGGGTGGGGGGGAGCTCCTACGAGCAGTACTTC. Translating it yields CAIGVGGSSYEQYF. The chain carries TRBV27 and TRBJ2-7; TRBD2 matches at 7 bases. CDR3 length equals 14 residues. Germline CDR1 and CDR2: MNHEY and SMNVEV (reference sequence). Trimming at V came to 10 bases and at J to 0 bases, leaving 9 bases not matched to a gene.